Sequencing of this T cell receptor (beta chain) was carried out in a study of blood T cell repertoires in COVID-19. For the study at large: Donors in the United States, Italy and Spain gave samples during acute or convalescent COVID-19. PBMCs, B-cell-depleted T cells, or T cells provided the cDNA or gDNA that made up the material.

The trim removed 3 bases at V and 2 bases at J, leaving 4 bases unmatched. The germline CDR1 and CDR2 sequences are SGDLS and YYNGEE. This CDR3 has 15 amino acids. As to this clone: The sample holds other DNA sequences that translate to the same CDR3.

Per the authors' pipeline: Researchers report that nucleated cell counts were estimated from reference gene primer amplification. TCRdb's copy holds only in-frame clones and misses some; the assay was immunoSEQ multiplex PCR. The V and J calls and the clone size are those of that table, but D and trimming were determined from the DNA. The profile shows about 200,000 clones, 60% to 85% of them singletons. The source material was peripheral blood. This clonotype originated in a woman in her 70s with acute or convalescent COVID-19. V gene TRBV9 combines with J gene TRBJ2-5, with 10 bases that match TRBD2. The CDR3 sequence: CASSAVAGGQETQYF. DNA for the CDR3: TGTGCCAGCAGCGCCGTAGCGGGGGGTCAAGAGACCCAGTACTTC.